This T cell receptor (beta chain) was captured by sequencing in a study of blood T cell repertoires in COVID-19. Study context: PBMCs, B-cell-depleted T cells, or T cells were the source of the cDNA or gDNA that made up the material.

This clone was seen only once. The CDR3 runs to 17 residues. Germline CDR1 and CDR2: SGHNT and YYREEE (reference sequence). The trim removed 4 bases at V and 0 bases at J, leaving 10 bases unmatched. Profiled with immunoSEQ multiplex PCR; TCRdb holds only in-frame clones, not every one. The table records roughly 180,000 clones, about 85% of them present only once. Sequencing was carried out using peripheral blood. The rearrangement joins TRBV5-4 to TRBJ1-1; 9 bases agree with TRBD1. The sequence came from a woman aged 55 to 70 with acute or convalescent COVID-19. The CDR3 nucleotides are TGTGCCAGCAGCCCCGGACAGGGGATAGCCATGAACACTGAAGCTTTCTTT. This sequence encodes CASSPGQGIAMNTEAFF.